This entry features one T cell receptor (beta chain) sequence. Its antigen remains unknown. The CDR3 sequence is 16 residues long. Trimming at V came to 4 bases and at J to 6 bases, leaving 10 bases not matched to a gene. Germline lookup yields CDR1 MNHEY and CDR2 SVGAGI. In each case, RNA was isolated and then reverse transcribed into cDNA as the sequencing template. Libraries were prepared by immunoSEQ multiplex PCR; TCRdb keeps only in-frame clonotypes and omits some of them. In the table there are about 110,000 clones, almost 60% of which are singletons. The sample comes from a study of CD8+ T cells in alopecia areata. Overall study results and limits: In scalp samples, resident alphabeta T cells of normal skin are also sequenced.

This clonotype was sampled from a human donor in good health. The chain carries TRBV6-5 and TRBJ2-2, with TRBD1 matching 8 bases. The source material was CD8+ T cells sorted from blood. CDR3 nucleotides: TGTGCCAGCAGTTCCGGACAGGGAAAATTTGCCGGGGAGCTGTTTTTT. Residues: CASSSGQGKFAGELFF.